The next 25 T cell receptor beta chains were all read from a single sample in a study of T-cell memory formation after mild COVID-19. TCRdb called the 5' RACE reads again in MiXCR, with one record for every CDR3 protein. This sample has hundreds of thousands of distinct CDR3 sequences, with around 25% found just once. The sequencing input was PBMCs or a T cell subset sorted from them (not recorded which). The receptors here all came from an adult woman who had mild COVID-19 (a few samples of this study predate the infection). Cell type and time point are not known.

This clonotype was counted a few times. The chain has TRBV12-3 or TRBV12-4 and TRBJ1-5; 11 nucleotides line up with TRBD1. J gave up 3 bases and V 5 bases, and 6 bases lay outside the gene matches. There are 16 residues in the CDR3. The CDR3 nucleotides read TGTGCCAGCAGTCAGGGACAGGGGGTCCTCAATCAGCCCCAGCATTTT. This sequence encodes CASSQGQGVLNQPQHF.

This clonotype was seen a handful of times. The V call is TRBV7-2, the J call TRBJ2-4, with 9 bases matching TRBD1. V dropped 4 bases and J dropped 0; count of bases not matched to a gene: 4. The CDR3 is made up of 16 amino acids. In germline, CDR1 is SGHTA, CDR2 FQGNSA. CDR3: CASSSQGALAKNIQYF. The CDR3 DNA follows: TGTGCCAGCAGCTCACAGGGGGCTCTAGCCAAAAACATTCAGTACTTC.

This chain uses TRBV2 with TRBJ2-2; perhaps TRBD2 as D (5 bases). V shed 3 bases and J shed 4 bases, with 21 bases lying between them. CDR1 is SNHLY and CDR2 is FYNNEI in the germline V gene. The CDR3 covers 18 residues. In DNA form, the CDR3 reads TGTGCCAGCAGTGACCTTTTATCCCCCGGGATTATCACCGGGGAGCTGTTTTTT. Translating it yields CASSDLLSPGIITGELFF.

V is TRBV7-9 and J is TRBJ2-7; no reliable D call. Germline CDR1 is SEHNR and CDR2 is FQNEAQ (reference sequence). The length of the CDR3 is 13 residues. The ends were cut back, 5 bases at V and 1 base at J, with 9 bases in the middle. The CDR3 is CASSVTLSYEQYF. In DNA form, the CDR3 reads TGTGCCAGCAGCGTGACACTTTCCTACGAGCAGTACTTC.

CDR3: CASSQPGQTDEQYF. CDR3 DNA: TGCGCCAGCAGCCAACCCGGACAGACCGACGAGCAGTACTTC. V usage is TRBV4-1 and J usage is TRBJ2-7; possible D gene TRBD1, 6 bases. CDR3 length equals 14 residues. The ends were cut back, 2 bases at V and 5 bases at J, with 13 bases in the middle. Germline values: CDR1 MGHRA, CDR2 YSYEKL.

The chain combines TRBV4-2 with TRBJ2-7, with 9 bases aligning to TRBD1. The junction had 9 bases not matched to a gene; V was cut back by 1 base and J by 5 bases. CDR1 is LGHNA and CDR2 is YNFKEQ in the germline V gene. This CDR3 contains 16 residues. This chain's CDR3 is CASSQGTGTGSDEQYF. The CDR3 DNA follows: TGTGCCAGCAGCCAAGGGACCGGGACAGGGAGCGACGAGCAGTACTTC.

This clonotype has only a few counts. This chain links TRBV4-1 with TRBJ2-7, with D possibly matching TRBD1 (6 bases). The CDR3 has 13 amino acids. Germline-derived CDR1 and CDR2 are MGHRA and YSYEKL. Trimming cost V 8 bases and J 2 bases, with 13 bases left between them. The chain's CDR3 is CASASDRTYEQYF. As DNA, the CDR3 is TGCGCCAGCGCCAGCGACAGGACCTACGAGCAGTACTTC.

This clonotype was observed a handful of times. The chain is built from TRBV7-2 and TRBJ2-7; maybe TRBD2 (6 bases). The CDR3 consists of 15 residues. Trimming left V 1 base short and J 6 bases short, with 16 bases between. The germline gives CDR1 SGHTA, CDR2 FQGNSA. CDR3 sequence: CASSLDGASVTEQYF. The DNA for the CDR3 is TGTGCCAGCAGCTTAGATGGAGCTAGCGTTACCGAGCAGTACTTC.

The rearrangement uses TRBV7-6 and TRBJ2-3, with TRBD1 identical over 12 bases. The CDR3 spans 15 residues. CDR1 is SGHVS, CDR2 FNYEAQ, per germline. The V gene end was trimmed by 5 bases and the J gene end by 6 bases; junction bases not matched to a gene: 6. The CDR3 here is CASSAGTGGVDTQYF. The CDR3 region has the DNA TGTGCCAGCAGCGCTGGGACAGGGGGCGTTGATACGCAGTATTTT. The complete variable domain, with remaining parts taken from reference TRBV7-6 and TRBJ2-3, reads GAGVSQSPRYKVTKRGQDVALRCDPISGHVSLYWYRQALGQGPEFLTYFNYEAQQDKSGLPNDRFSAERPEGSISTLTIQRTEQRDSAMYRCASSAGTGGVDTQYFGPGTRLTVL.

A few counts support this clonotype. The chain links TRBV7-9 to TRBJ2-3, with 16 bases fitting TRBD2. This CDR3 contains 21 residues. CDR1 SEHNR and CDR2 FQNEAQ come from the germline V gene (reference sequence). Trimming took 5 bases from V and 3 from J; bases not matched to a gene: 17. The DNA for the CDR3 is TGTGCCAGCAGCCCCGCTTGGCTTACCGGGACTAGCGGGAGGGCAACAGATACGCAGTATTTT. Protein sequence: CASSPAWLTGTSGRATDTQYF. The complete variable domain, with remaining parts taken from reference TRBV7-9 and TRBJ2-3, reads DTGVSQNPRHKITKRGQNVTFRCDPISEHNRLYWYRQTLGQGPEFLTYFQNEAQLEKSRLLSDRFSAERPKGSFSTLEIQRTEQGDSAMYLCASSPAWLTGTSGRATDTQYFGPGTRLTVL.

This clonotype turned up a few times. CDR3 amino acids: CASSLSLAGTDTQYF. The CDR3 DNA reads as TGTGCCAGCAGCTTGAGCCTAGCGGGGACGGATACGCAGTATTTT. The V call is TRBV5-4, the J call TRBJ2-3, with TRBD2 identical over 9 bases. Germline V gene lookup returns CDR1 SGHNT and CDR2 YYREEE (reference sequence). The CDR3 loop spans 15 amino acids. Losses at the gene ends were 1 base for V and 6 bases for J; bases not matched to a gene: 6.

The chain employs TRBV29-1 and TRBJ1-1; D is possibly TRBD1 (6 bases). CDR1 SQVTM and CDR2 ANQGSEA come from the germline V gene. The V end was cut by 4 bases, the J end by 1 base, with 10 bases between. The CDR3 extends over 13 amino acids. In DNA, the CDR3 is TGCAGCGTTGGGGGACAAGAGAACACTGAAGCTTTCTTT. Its translation is CSVGGQENTEAFF.

The V and J genes are TRBV2 and TRBJ2-2; 9 bases fit TRBD1. This CDR3 region has 15 residues. V shed 6 bases, J shed 3 bases, and the junction held 5 bases outside the gene matches. Germline V gives CDR1 SNHLY, CDR2 FYNNEI. The CDR3 is CASRTQGAYTGELFF. The CDR3 DNA follows: TGTGCCAGCAGGACACAGGGGGCATACACCGGGGAGCTGTTTTTT.

This clonotype was seen a handful of times. The J gene is TRBJ1-2, the V gene TRBV7-9; D is possibly TRBD1 (5 bases). This CDR3 contains 15 residues. Germline V lookup: CDR1 SEHNR, CDR2 FQNEAQ (reference sequence). The V gene lost 3 bases and the J gene lost 8 bases, with 19 bases spanning the gap. The CDR3 bases are TGTGCCAGCAGCTTCACGGCGCCAGGGTTTTGGGGCTACACCTTC. It is translated as CASSFTAPGFWGYTF. Looking up the rest from reference TRBV7-9 and TRBJ1-2 gives the full variable domain: DTGVSQNPRHKITKRGQNVTFRCDPISEHNRLYWYRQTLGQGPEFLTYFQNEAQLEKSRLLSDRFSAERPKGSFSTLEIQRTEQGDSAMYLCASSFTAPGFWGYTFGSGTRLTVV.

V gene TRBV29-1 combines with J gene TRBJ2-4, with D unclear. The length of the CDR3 is 10 residues. V gave up 7 bases and J gave up 5 bases, with 6 bases separating them. The germline V gene has CDR1 SQVTM and CDR2 ANQGSEA. CDR3 in DNA: TGCAGCGCGCTCGAAAACATTCAGTACTTC. It specifies CSALENIQYF. The full variable domain, in which reference TRBV29-1 and TRBJ2-4 provide the parts outside the CDR3, is SAVISQKPSRDICQRGTSLTIQCQVDSQVTMMFWYRQQPGQSLTLIATANQGSEATYESGFVIDKFPISRPNLTFSTLTVSNMSPEDSSIYLCSALENIQYFGAGTRLSVL.

There are many counts of this clonotype. This chain connects TRBV29-1 to TRBJ2-1; D uncertain. CDR1 is SQVTM, CDR2 ANQGSEA, per germline. The CDR3 is 10 residues long. V was pared by 2 bases and J by 9 bases, with 5 bases between. The CDR3 DNA sequence: TGCAGCGTTGAAAATATTGAGCAGTTCTTC. Translation gives CSVENIEQFF.

This clonotype was detected a few times. The gene calls are TRBV7-9 and TRBJ2-2, with a tentative D call TRBD1 (6 bases). The V end lost 6 bases, the J end lost 0 bases, and 17 bases lay between the germline ends. Germline V gene data show CDR1 as SEHNR and CDR2 as FQNEAQ (reference sequence). The CDR3 extends over 17 amino acids. As DNA, the CDR3 is TGTGCCAGCAGGATTCCCCCGGGACACCCGAACACCGGGGAGCTGTTTTTT. Amino acids: CASRIPPGHPNTGELFF. Full variable domain (remainder filled in from reference TRBV7-9 and TRBJ2-2): DTGVSQNPRHKITKRGQNVTFRCDPISEHNRLYWYRQTLGQGPEFLTYFQNEAQLEKSRLLSDRFSAERPKGSFSTLEIQRTEQGDSAMYLCASRIPPGHPNTGELFFGEGSRLTVL.

The genes are TRBV7-9 and TRBJ2-1; the match to TRBD2 covers 8 bases. Germline CDR1 SEHNR, CDR2 FQNEAQ (reference sequence). The ends lost 5 bases at V and 1 base at J; junction bases unmatched: 13. The CDR3 covers 18 residues. CDR3: CASSTSRFGRASYNEQFF. CDR3 nucleotides: TGTGCCAGCAGCACCAGCCGGTTCGGGAGGGCGTCCTACAATGAGCAGTTCTTC.

This chain links TRBV5-1 with TRBJ2-7, with D maybe TRBD1 (5 bases). This CDR3 contains 14 residues. V gave up 0 bases and J gave up 5 bases, with 12 bases separating them. CDR1 is SGHRS, CDR2 YFSETQ, per germline. The CDR3 DNA follows: TGCGCCAGCAGCTTGGGACAGAACTTCAACGAGCAGTACTTC. Translating gives CASSLGQNFNEQYF. The whole variable domain, remainder taken from reference TRBV5-1 and TRBJ2-7, is KAGVTQTPRYLIKTRGQQVTLSCSPISGHRSVSWYQQTPGQGLQFLFEYFSETQRNKGNFPGRFSGRQFSNSRSEMNVSTLELGDSALYLCASSLGQNFNEQYFGPGTRLTVT.

This clonotype was counted a few times. V gene TRBV7-2 combines with J gene TRBJ2-2; TRBD2 agrees at 11 bases. V shed 5 bases, J shed 0 bases, and the junction held 8 bases outside the gene matches. This CDR3 is 18 amino acids long. Germline V gene data show CDR1 as SGHTA and CDR2 as FQGNSA. The DNA of the CDR3 is TGTGCCAGCAGCGCCCTCCTAGCGGGGGGTTCGAACACCGGGGAGCTGTTTTTT. Translating it yields CASSALLAGGSNTGELFF.

This clonotype was observed a handful of times. The gene calls are TRBV20-1 and TRBJ1-1; perhaps TRBD1 as D (6 bases). CDR1 and CDR2 from the germline V gene are DFQATT and SNEGSKA (reference sequence). V was clipped by 3 bases and J by 4 bases, with 15 bases between them. The CDR3 runs to 14 residues. CDR3 DNA: TGCAGTGCTAGTCGACCCCAGGGGAGCACTGAAGCTTTCTTT. Translating it yields CSASRPQGSTEAFF.

V and J are TRBV5-1 and TRBJ1-2; 7 nucleotides agree with TRBD1. Trimming cost V 5 bases and J 0 bases; bases outside gene matches: 1. CDR3 length equals 13 residues. Per germline, CDR1 SGHRS and CDR2 YFSETQ. The CDR3 region is CASRTGSNYGYTF. In nucleotides, the CDR3 is TGCGCCAGCAGGACAGGGTCTAACTATGGCTACACCTTC.

This clonotype was counted once. The chain has TRBV20-1 and TRBJ2-7, with 8 nucleotides matching TRBD1. The CDR3 runs 15 residues. CDR1 is DFQATT, CDR2 SNEGSKA, per germline (reference sequence). The ends lost 3 bases at V and 5 bases at J; junction bases unmatched: 12. CDR3 loop: CSARRTQGARNEQYF. CDR3 DNA sequence: TGCAGTGCTAGGCGAACTCAGGGGGCGAGAAACGAGCAGTACTTC.

This clonotype was seen a handful of times. The rearrangement uses TRBV3-2 and TRBJ2-3. TRBV3-2 is marked as a pseudogene. The CDR3 spans 11 residues. The CDR3 protein is CASSHRSTQYF. In DNA, the CDR3 is TGTGCCAGCAGCCATAGAAGTACGCAGTATTTT.

The gene calls are TRBV11-3 and TRBJ2-5; tentative D call: TRBD2 (6 bases). CDR3 length equals 14 residues. CDR1 is SGHNT, CDR2 YENEEA, per germline. V lost 1 base, J lost 7 bases, and 13 bases lay in between. Here the CDR3 DNA reads TGTGCCAGCAGCTTAGGGGGGGACCCCGGGACCCAGTACTTC. Translation: CASSLGGDPGTQYF.